Each of the 17 T cell receptor beta chains below was sequenced from the same sample in a study of blood T cell repertoires in COVID-19. This table comes from immunoSEQ multiplex PCR, and its TCRdb copy is limited to in-frame clones, with some not included. The sample has around 160,000 clones; approximately 90% are singletons. Material: peripheral blood. The receptors were gathered from a man younger than 30 with acute or convalescent COVID-19.

This rearrangement joins TRBV3-1 (or the pseudogene TRBV3-2) to TRBJ2-3; no clear D. Trimming cost V 4 bases and J 4 bases, with 6 bases left between them. The V gene's germline CDR1 is LGHDT and CDR2 YNNKEL (reference sequence). The CDR3 covers 12 residues. For the CDR3, the DNA is TGTGCCAGCAGCCTCGGAGCAGATACGCAGTATTTT. It specifies CASSLGADTQYF.

The CDR3 region is CASSYSTGMGGNTIYF. The DNA of the CDR3 is TGTGCCAGCAGTTACTCCACAGGGATGGGTGGAAACACCATATATTTT. The chain links TRBV6-5 to TRBJ1-3; D possibly corresponds to TRBD1 (6 bases). Germline assignment: CDR1 MNHEY and CDR2 SVGAGI. The CDR3 has 16 residues. The V end was cut by 0 bases, the J end by 3 bases, with 12 bases between.

The rearrangement joins TRBV18 to TRBJ1-2; D remains ambiguous. Germline values: CDR1 KGHSH, CDR2 LQKENI. Trimming left V 2 bases short and J 3 bases short, with 4 bases between. The CDR3 is made up of 12 amino acids. CDR3 residues: CASSPEDYGYTF. The CDR3 DNA reads TGTGCCAGCTCACCAGAGGACTATGGCTACACCTTC.

The chain employs TRBV9 and TRBJ1-1; TRBD1 might be the D (5 bases). The CDR3 covers 13 residues. Germline CDR1 reads SGDLS; CDR2 reads YYNGEE. Trimming removed 6 bases from V and 1 base from J, with 10 bases in between. The CDR3 bases are TGTGCCAGCAATACAGGTCAGAACACTGAAGCTTTCTTT. The encoded protein is CASNTGQNTEAFF.

The chain employs TRBV4-1 and TRBJ2-2, with D perhaps TRBD1 (5 bases). The germline CDR1 and CDR2 sequences are MGHRA and YSYEKL. V lost 1 base to trimming and J lost 5 bases, with 14 bases between them. CDR3 size: 16 residues. In DNA form, the CDR3 reads TGCGCCAGCAGCCAAGTAGGCCAGGGTCGGACCGGGGAGCTGTTTTTT. Translating it yields CASSQVGQGRTGELFF.

There are a few counts of this clone. This sequence joins TRBV6-5 and TRBJ2-7, with 7 bases aligning to TRBD1. The germline V gene encodes CDR1 MNHEY and CDR2 SVGAGI. The CDR3 is 12 residues long. Trimming took 6 bases from V and 3 from J; bases not matched to a gene: 2. For the CDR3, the DNA is TGTGCCAGCAGGACAGGGATCTACGAGCAGTACTTC. Its translation: CASRTGIYEQYF.

The chain couples TRBV4-1 to TRBJ2-1, with D tentatively TRBD1 (6 bases). Trimming pared 0 bases from V and 4 bases from J, leaving 16 bases between. From germline, CDR1 is MGHRA and CDR2 YSYEKL. This CDR3 spans 17 amino acids. CDR3 protein: CASSQEEVGHSYNEQFF. DNA for the CDR3: TGCGCCAGCAGCCAAGAGGAAGTGGGACACTCTTACAATGAGCAGTTCTTC.

This clone has only one observation. V is TRBV15 and J is TRBJ1-1; D might be TRBD1 (5 bases). Per germline, CDR1 LNHNV and CDR2 YYDKDF (reference sequence). This CDR3 region has 16 residues. Between the trimmed V and J ends, which lost 0 bases and 2 bases, there was a span of 13 bases. CDR3 in DNA: TGTGCCACCAGCAGAGATAGGGGCAGCACAAACACTGAAGCTTTCTTT. Protein sequence: CATSRDRGSTNTEAFF.

The chain combines TRBV6-5 with TRBJ1-1, with TRBD1 matching 7 bases. Germline V gene sequence: CDR1 MNHEY, CDR2 SVGAGI. The CDR3 is 14 residues long. V dropped 4 bases and J dropped 5; count of bases not matched to a gene: 7. CDR3 loop: CASSSWTGKTEAFF. The CDR3 region has the DNA TGTGCCAGCAGTTCCTGGACAGGAAAAACTGAAGCTTTCTTT.

The gene calls are TRBV5-1 and TRBJ2-3; TRBD2 agrees at 12 bases. CDR3 size: 15 residues. The germline V gene encodes CDR1 SGHRS and CDR2 YFSETQ. The V and J ends lost 1 base and 5 bases, in that order; junction bases with no gene match: 2. CDR3 nucleotides: TGCGCCAGCAGCTTGAGGGGACTAGCGGGAGATACGCAGTATTTT. Protein: CASSLRGLAGDTQYF.

The rearrangement uses TRBV3-1 (or the pseudogene TRBV3-2) and TRBJ2-1; 11 bases are shared with TRBD1. CDR1 LGHDT and CDR2 YNNKEL come from the germline V gene (reference sequence). J was trimmed by 3 bases and V by 5 bases; bases with no gene match: 3. The CDR3 has 15 amino acids. The CDR3 spells CASSTGTGGYNEQFF. In DNA, the CDR3 is TGTGCCAGCAGCACCGGGACAGGGGGCTACAATGAGCAGTTCTTC.

The chain carries TRBV6-5 and TRBJ2-3, with 10 positions matching TRBD2. Trimming at V came to 0 bases and at J to 5 bases, leaving 5 bases not matched to a gene. The germline CDR1 and CDR2 sequences are MNHEY and SVGAGI. The CDR3 spans 16 residues. CDR3 nucleotide sequence: TGTGCCAGCAGTTACTCTCTAGCGGGAGTCGTAGATACGCAGTATTTT. Protein sequence: CASSYSLAGVVDTQYF.

This chain joins TRBV18 and TRBJ1-3; TRBD1 might be the D (6 bases). Trimming removed 3 bases from V and 1 base from J, with 19 bases in between. This CDR3 spans 18 amino acids. The germline V gene has CDR1 KGHSH and CDR2 LQKENI. CDR3 residues: CASSPVGGQLDSGNTIYF. CDR3 DNA sequence: TGTGCCAGCTCACCCGTCGGCGGACAGCTAGATTCTGGAAACACCATATATTTT. The whole variable domain, remainder taken from reference TRBV18 and TRBJ1-3, is NAGVMQNPRHLVRRRGQEARLRCSPMKGHSHVYWYRQLPEEGLKFMVYLQKENIIDESGMPKERFSAEFPKEGPSILRIQQVVRGDSAAYFCASSPVGGQLDSGNTIYFGEGSWLTVV.

The chain employs TRBV7-9 and TRBJ1-2; 8 bases are shared with TRBD1. Per the germline V gene, CDR1 is SEHNR and CDR2 is FQNEAQ (reference sequence). The CDR3 covers 18 residues. V was pared by 6 bases and J by 6 bases, with 21 bases of the junction left unmatched. CDR3 in amino acids: CASRISTGQGVVEDGYTF. CDR3 bases: TGTGCCAGCAGGATCAGTACAGGACAGGGAGTAGTCGAAGATGGCTACACCTTC. Full variable domain (missing parts from reference TRBV7-9 and TRBJ1-2): DTGVSQNPRHKITKRGQNVTFRCDPISEHNRLYWYRQTLGQGPEFLTYFQNEAQLEKSRLLSDRFSAERPKGSFSTLEIQRTEQGDSAMYLCASRISTGQGVVEDGYTFGSGTRLTVV.

The V call is TRBV2, the J call TRBJ2-1; 9 nucleotides match TRBD2. The CDR3 spans 14 residues. V trimming: 6 bases; J trimming: 13 bases; junction bases outside the gene matches: 13. The germline gives CDR1 SNHLY, CDR2 FYNNEI. Here the CDR3 reads CASRPIAGESAQFF. In DNA, the CDR3 is TGTGCCAGCAGACCGATAGCGGGAGAGTCGGCCCAGTTCTTC.

The rearrangement uses TRBV28 and TRBJ1-1; the D gene is possibly TRBD1 (6 bases). The ends were cut back, 6 bases at V and 0 bases at J, with 14 bases in the middle. The germline V gene has CDR1 MDHEN and CDR2 SYDVKM. This CDR3 is built from 15 residues. The CDR3 coding sequence is TGTGCCAGCAGAGAGCCAGGGGTGATGAACACTGAAGCTTTCTTT. Translated, it gives CASREPGVMNTEAFF.

This chain's CDR3 is CATSDPGQGPYNEQFF. The CDR3 DNA sequence: TGTGCCACCAGTGACCCCGGACAGGGGCCATACAATGAGCAGTTCTTC. V gene TRBV24-1 combines with J gene TRBJ2-1, with 9 bases that match TRBD1. Germline CDR1 and CDR2: KGHDR and SFDVKD. The J segment lost 4 bases and the V segment lost 4 bases, leaving 7 bases of the junction unmatched. The CDR3 consists of 16 residues.